Sequencing of this T cell receptor beta chain was carried out in a study of lymphopenia after photon versus proton radiotherapy. For this clone: Its target is not known.

Profiling relied on immunoSEQ multiplex PCR, and the TCRdb table lists in-frame clones only, not all of them. The sample includes around 30,000 clones, over 70% of them seen just once. Study results and limitations: Survival link was tested only in deceased patients; proton benefit remains a possibility. Oligoclonal CD8+ Temra expansion after nadir drove photon patients' diversity drop.

Looked up from germline, CDR1 is SGDLS and CDR2 is YYNGEE. V lost 4 bases, J lost 0 bases, and 10 bases lay in between. CDR3 length: 14 residues. The V call is TRBV9, the J call TRBJ1-1, with D possibly TRBD1 on 5 matching bases. Sample: peripheral blood, taken from a patient treated with proton-based radiotherapy. The clonotype comes from a woman between 65 and 79 years old with pancreatic cancer. The CDR3 is CASSTRQMNTEAFF. In nucleotides, the CDR3 is TGTGCCAGCAGCACCCGACAGATGAACACTGAAGCTTTCTTT.